This T cell receptor beta chain was found in a study of shared clonotypes between healthy human individuals. Study-wide background: Aged between 18 and 49, the donors were a couple of women and a few men. Three plates were used per donor for CD4 naive, three for CD4 memory, two for CD8 naive and one for CD8 memory. Findings and limits, study-wide: Naive subsets generally had larger estimated richness than memory subsets.

With respect to this clone: What it recognizes is unknown.

Trimming cost V 2 bases and J 8 bases, with 12 bases left between them. Germline CDR1 and CDR2: MDHEN and SYDVKM. The CDR3 runs 13 residues. Genomic DNA of every subset was divided equally among multiple immunoSEQ plates. Sequencing was performed with immunoSEQ multiplex PCR; in TCRdb, only in-frame clones are kept and a portion is missing. Of 980,000 or so clones in the sample, over 60% are singletons; the top ten hold roughly 1.5%. J is TRBJ1-1 and V is TRBV28; D is unresolved. The source is a young man in good health. Material: memory CD4+ T cells sorted from blood. Indicated subset: CD45RA-negative fraction. CDR3 sequence: CASSLARPPEAFF. CDR3 DNA sequence: TGTGCCAGCAGTTTAGCCCGTCCCCCAGAAGCTTTCTTT. The variable domain in full, completed from reference TRBV28 and TRBJ1-1, reads DVKVTQSSRYLVKRTGEKVFLECVQDMDHENMFWYRQDPGLGLRLIYFSYDVKMKEKGDIPEGYSVSREKKERFSLILESASTNQTSMYLCASSLARPPEAFFGQGTRLTVV.